Included here is one TCR beta chain sequence, with context. Its specific antigen is unknown. Base qualities were left out, and no much larger clone turns up one base away. The sample comes from a study of blood T cell repertoires in COVID-19 (dated by TCRdb to about 2020). Describing the broader study: Samples from collaborators originated in the United States, Italy and Spain and spanned both the acute and convalescent phases of COVID-19. The prospective study material was composed of cDNA or gDNA derived from T cells, B-cell-depleted T cells, or PBMCs. Subjects who had been exposed to COVID-19, were actively infected with it, or had recovered from it provided the deeply sampled blood TCRbeta repertoires that made up the dataset. The repertoires were made available in a free public database intended to serve as a resource for research on the immune response to SARS-CoV-2. Samples were obtained from the ongoing ImmuneRACE study (first 160 participants) and from 1,000 to 1,500 subjects provided by 6 global collaborators. Nearly every sample came with metadata listing a de-identified subject ID, COVID-19 status, age in years and sex. HLA class I and class II types, where available, came from metadata supplied by the sample provider rather than from assay-based typing. Study-wide findings and limitations: Clinical and demographic metadata were provided uncurated, with the amount varying by source and participant.

Collaborating institutions collected whole blood in K2EDTA tubes following their own protocols. For TCRbeta analysis, collaborators shipped samples in one of three forms: frozen whole blood, isolated PBMCs, or DNA extracted from either of those sample types. Taken from cysteine to phenylalanine, the CDR3 has 13 residues. Only CDR3 DNA is held: 39 bases, read in frame from base 1. A distance of 10 bases separates the germline ends of V and J, which lose 6 bases and 4 bases respectively. TCRbeta CDR3 regions were amplified from genomic DNA by means of the immunoSEQ Assay, a bias-controlled multiplex PCR. For the original study's pipeline: Nucleated cell counts per sample were estimated from amplification of reference gene primers within the assay. Sequence reads were collapsed and filtered to measure the absolute abundance of every unique TCRbeta CDR3 rearrangement. For each sample, productive Simpson clonality was calculated as the square root of Simpson's diversity index over productive rearrangements. This is the immuneACCESS table as TCRdb keeps it, with only in-frame sequences that have V and J called. A part of the clones is gone; compared with another copy, unresolved V genes explain less than half, and the rest is unexplained. Clone size and the V and J calls come from that table; the DNA yielded D and trimming. The sample has about 100,000 clones on record, approximately 86% of them singletons. The ten largest clones take up approximately 1.3% of the sample.

The sequencing input was peripheral blood. The clonotype was recovered from a man aged 80 or over with active or convalescent COVID-19. The rearranged chain carries TRBV12-3 or TRBV12-4 and TRBJ2-1, and possibly TRBD2, on 5 matching bases. In nucleotide form, the sequence is TGTGCCAGCAGGTATAGCGAGTACAATGAGCAGTTCTTC. Its translation is CASRYSEYNEQFF.